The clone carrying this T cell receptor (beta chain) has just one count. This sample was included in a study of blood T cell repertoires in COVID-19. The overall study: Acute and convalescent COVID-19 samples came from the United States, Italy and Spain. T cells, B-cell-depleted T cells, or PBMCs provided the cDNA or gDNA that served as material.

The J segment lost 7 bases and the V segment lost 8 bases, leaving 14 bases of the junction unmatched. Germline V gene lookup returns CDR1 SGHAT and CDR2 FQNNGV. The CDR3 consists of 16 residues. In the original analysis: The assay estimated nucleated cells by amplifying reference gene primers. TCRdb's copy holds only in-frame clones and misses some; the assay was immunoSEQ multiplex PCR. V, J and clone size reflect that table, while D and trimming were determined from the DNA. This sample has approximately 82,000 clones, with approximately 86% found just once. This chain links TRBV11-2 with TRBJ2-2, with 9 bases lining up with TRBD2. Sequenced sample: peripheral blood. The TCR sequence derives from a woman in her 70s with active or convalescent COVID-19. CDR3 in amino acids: CASGLRRGGANGELFF. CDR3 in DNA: TGTGCCAGCGGGTTAAGGCGGGGGGGCGCGAACGGGGAGCTGTTTTTT.